What follows is one TCR beta chain and its context. Its antigen is not identified. Relative to the germline gene, one junction end is altered; a read error may explain this. Unsorted bulk tissue of about 20-32 mg yielded co-extracted RNA and DNA. Over 80% of the cells in every tumor sample were viable tumor cells. Making TCR beta cDNA involved approximately 0.5 ug total RNA and a constant-region primer. For TCR beta, libraries were produced by three nested multiplex PCR rounds using slightly modified ARM-PCR. A C-beta reverse primer was combined with TRBV1-TRBV30 forward primers in the first two PCR rounds, and each round had 10 cycles. TCRdb re-called the multiplex PCR reads through MiXCR, storing one row per CDR3 protein. This table holds some 180,000 distinct CDR3 sequences, just under 85% found once. CDR1 and CDR2 from the germline V gene are SGHDT and YYEEEE. This CDR3 is 14 amino acids long. The sample belongs to a study of tumor-infiltrating lymphocytes in primary liver carcinoma. Overall study: Male and female patients aged 30 to 69 years made up the cohort.

General study results and limits: Tumors and blood were compared for top-250-clone fraction, and tumors had the significantly higher value (p = 0.039).

The clonotype comes from a man aged 40-49 years with primary liver carcinoma and hepatitis B virus infection. Sequenced input: tumor tissue from primary liver carcinoma. The chain recombines TRBV5-6 with TRBJ1-3, with D possibly TRBD1 on 6 matching bases. CDR3 sequence: CTSSFRGAGNIIYF. In DNA form, the CDR3 reads TGTACCAGCAGCTTCAGGGGCGCTGGAAACATCATATATTTT.